These T cell receptor beta chains were read from a single sample in a study of shared clonotypes between healthy human individuals. The method was immunoSEQ multiplex PCR; TCRdb's version includes in-frame clones alone and lacks a portion of them. The data contain about 1,900,000 clones, about 95% of them seen just once; the ten biggest clones take up around 1%. Input material: naive CD8+ T cells sorted from blood. Source of these receptors: a man aged 18 to 29 in good health. CDR3s include the opening cysteine and the closing phenylalanine or tryptophan. D genes are given only for firm matches. Size is omitted from some rows. Given values are once, few, many or a class for expanded clones.

v_gene: TRBV2
j_gene: TRBJ1-5
d_gene: -
abundance: -
CDR3nt: TGTGCCAGCAGTGAACGGGCCGTAATCGGGTCGTTCAGTCAGCCCCAGCATTTT
CDR3aa: CASSERAVIGSFSQPQHF

v_gene: TRBV10-3
j_gene: TRBJ1-2
d_gene: -
abundance: -
CDR3nt: TGTGCCATCAGTGTAGGCTCGGCAGGCCTAGACTATGGCTACACCTTC
CDR3aa: CAISVGSAGLDYGYTF

v_gene: TRBV6-5
j_gene: TRBJ1-5
d_gene: TRBD1
abundance: -
CDR3nt: TGTGCCAGCAGCAGAGGACAGGGAGAGGAGCAGCCCCAGCATTTT
CDR3aa: CASSRGQGEEQPQHF

v_gene: TRBV7-2
j_gene: TRBJ2-7
d_gene: -
abundance: once
CDR3nt: TGTGCCAGCAGCTTAGATAGTACCTACGAGCAGTACTTC
CDR3aa: CASSLDSTYEQYF

v_gene: TRBV6-5
j_gene: TRBJ2-2
d_gene: TRBD2
abundance: -
CDR3nt: TGTGCCAGCAGTCCTAGCGGGGGGAAGACCGGGGAGCTGTTTTTT
CDR3aa: CASSPSGGKTGELFF

v_gene: TRBV19
j_gene: TRBJ2-2
d_gene: -
abundance: -
CDR3nt: TGTGCCAGTAGTCTCTACGACACCTTCACCGGGGAGCTGTTTTTT
CDR3aa: CASSLYDTFTGELFF

v_gene: TRBV29-1
j_gene: TRBJ2-7
d_gene: -
abundance: -
CDR3nt: TGCAGCGTTCAAGGACCCCTCCTCTACGGGCAGTACTTC
CDR3aa: CSVQGPLLYGQYF

v_gene: TRBV27
j_gene: TRBJ2-5
d_gene: TRBD2
abundance: -
CDR3nt: TGTGCCAGCAGTCAACTATTGCCTAGCGGGGGGGCAGGGGAGACCCAGTACTTC
CDR3aa: CASSQLLPSGGAGETQYF

v_gene: TRBV5-1
j_gene: TRBJ2-7
d_gene: TRBD1
abundance: -
CDR3nt: TGCGCCAGCAGCTTTGTAGTAGGGGGCGACGAGCAGTACTTC
CDR3aa: CASSFVVGGDEQYF

v_gene: TRBV6-5
j_gene: TRBJ1-5
d_gene: TRBD1
abundance: -
CDR3nt: TGTGCCAGCAGTTACTCTTCGGCAGGGGGCACGCCCCAGCATTTT
CDR3aa: CASSYSSAGGTPQHF

v_gene: TRBV5-1
j_gene: TRBJ2-7
d_gene: -
abundance: -
CDR3nt: TGCGCCAGCAGCTTGGGCCCCTCCTCCTACGAGCAGTACTTC
CDR3aa: CASSLGPSSYEQYF

v_gene: TRBV5-1
j_gene: TRBJ2-1
d_gene: -
abundance: -
CDR3nt: TGCGCCAGCAGTCCGACGGGGGCGGACTCCTACAATGAGCAGTTCTTC
CDR3aa: CASSPTGADSYNEQFF

v_gene: TRBV14
j_gene: TRBJ2-7
d_gene: -
abundance: -
CDR3nt: TGTGCCAGCAGCATGATCCCGGGATCAATCTACGAGCAGTACTTC
CDR3aa: CASSMIPGSIYEQYF

v_gene: TRBV6-5
j_gene: TRBJ1-3
d_gene: -
abundance: -
CDR3nt: TGTGCCAGCACTGGTGGCAGCGGAAACACCATATATTTT
CDR3aa: CASTGGSGNTIYF

v_gene: TRBV5-4
j_gene: TRBJ2-2
d_gene: -
abundance: -
CDR3nt: TGTGCCAGCAGCTTGGGGCCCCATCCCCAAACCGGGGAGCTGTTTTTT
CDR3aa: CASSLGPHPQTGELFF

v_gene: TRBV6-5
j_gene: TRBJ1-5
d_gene: -
abundance: once
CDR3nt: TGTGCCAGCAGTTACGGATTGGGCAATCAGCCCCAGCATTTT
CDR3aa: CASSYGLGNQPQHF

v_gene: TRBV6-5
j_gene: TRBJ1-3
d_gene: -
abundance: -
CDR3nt: TGTGCCAGCAGTTACACCGGGGGCTCTGGAAACACCATATATTTT
CDR3aa: CASSYTGGSGNTIYF

v_gene: TRBV6-5
j_gene: TRBJ2-3
d_gene: -
abundance: -
CDR3nt: TGTGCCAGCAGTTACTCGGAATGGAGCACAGATACGCAGTATTTT
CDR3aa: CASSYSEWSTDTQYF

v_gene: TRBV4-1
j_gene: TRBJ2-7
d_gene: TRBD2
abundance: -
CDR3nt: TGCGCCAGCAGCCAGACTAGCGCCTCCTACGAGCAGTACTTC
CDR3aa: CASSQTSASYEQYF

v_gene: TRBV7-9
j_gene: TRBJ2-1
d_gene: TRBD1
abundance: -
CDR3nt: TGTGCCAGCAGCCCGGGACAGGGGGTATACAATGAGCAGTTCTTC
CDR3aa: CASSPGQGVYNEQFF

v_gene: TRBV5-4
j_gene: TRBJ2-7
d_gene: -
abundance: -
CDR3nt: TGTGCCAGCACCCTAGCCTACGAGCAGTACTTC
CDR3aa: CASTLAYEQYF

v_gene: TRBV5-1
j_gene: TRBJ2-7
d_gene: -
abundance: once
CDR3nt: TGCGCCAGCACCCCGGGATATGACTCCTACGAGCAGTACTTC
CDR3aa: CASTPGYDSYEQYF

v_gene: TRBV10-3
j_gene: TRBJ1-1
d_gene: TRBD1
abundance: -
CDR3nt: TGTGCCAGCGGGACAGTGAACACTGAAGCTTTCTTT
CDR3aa: CASGTVNTEAFF

v_gene: TRBV2
j_gene: TRBJ1-4
d_gene: -
abundance: -
CDR3nt: TGTGCCAGCAGTGGGGAGGCGGGGGCAACTAATGAAAAACTGTTTTTT
CDR3aa: CASSGEAGATNEKLFF

v_gene: TRBV7-8
j_gene: TRBJ2-7
d_gene: TRBD2
abundance: once
CDR3nt: TGTGCCAGCAGCCCGGGACTAGCGGGGACTTACTACGAGCAGTACTTC
CDR3aa: CASSPGLAGTYYEQYF

v_gene: TRBV27
j_gene: TRBJ2-1
d_gene: -
abundance: -
CDR3nt: TGTGCCAGCAGTTTACTGAGCTCCTACAATGAGCAGTTCTTC
CDR3aa: CASSLLSSYNEQFF

v_gene: TRBV4-1
j_gene: TRBJ2-7
d_gene: -
abundance: -
CDR3nt: TGCGCCAGCAGCCCACATTTGGGGCAGGGAGGCGAGCAGTACTTC
CDR3aa: CASSPHLGQGGEQYF

v_gene: TRBV5-6
j_gene: TRBJ2-5
d_gene: -
abundance: -
CDR3nt: TGTGCCAGCAGCTTGTTAGAAGGTTGGGAGACCCAGTACTTC
CDR3aa: CASSLLEGWETQYF

v_gene: TRBV4-1
j_gene: TRBJ1-1
d_gene: -
abundance: -
CDR3nt: TGCGCCAGCAGCCAAGATCCCCCTGAGAGTATGAACACTGAAGCTTTCTTT
CDR3aa: CASSQDPPESMNTEAFF

v_gene: TRBV6-1
j_gene: TRBJ1-5
d_gene: -
abundance: -
CDR3nt: TGTGCCAGCACCCAGACAGGAATAGGAAATCAGCCCCAGCATTTT
CDR3aa: CASTQTGIGNQPQHF

v_gene: TRBV27
j_gene: TRBJ2-1
d_gene: TRBD2
abundance: -
CDR3nt: TGTGCCAGCGGGTCCGGGACTAGCCGTACGAATGAGCAGTTCTTC
CDR3aa: CASGSGTSRTNEQFF

v_gene: TRBV29-1
j_gene: TRBJ2-7
d_gene: -
abundance: -
CDR3nt: TGCAGCGCCGGGTCTAGCGTTCACGAGCAGTACTTC
CDR3aa: CSAGSSVHEQYF

v_gene: TRBV7-9
j_gene: TRBJ2-3
d_gene: TRBD2
abundance: -
CDR3nt: TGTGCCAGCAGCCTCGGGACTAGCGGGGCAGATACGCAGTATTTT
CDR3aa: CASSLGTSGADTQYF

v_gene: TRBV28
j_gene: TRBJ2-5
d_gene: -
abundance: -
CDR3nt: TGTGCCAGCAGTTCCCCACGGGAGGGGGCGTGGGAGACCCAGTACTTC
CDR3aa: CASSSPREGAWETQYF

v_gene: TRBV5-4
j_gene: TRBJ2-2
d_gene: -
abundance: -
CDR3nt: TGTGCCAGCAGCTTGGGACCGACAGGGACTAACACCGGGGAGCTGTTTTTT
CDR3aa: CASSLGPTGTNTGELFF

v_gene: TRBV4-1
j_gene: TRBJ2-7
d_gene: -
abundance: -
CDR3nt: TGCGCCAGCAGCCTCGGCGGACCCTACGAGCAGTACTTC
CDR3aa: CASSLGGPYEQYF

v_gene: TRBV2
j_gene: TRBJ2-2
d_gene: TRBD1
abundance: -
CDR3nt: TGTGCCAGCAGCGCGACAGGGACCGGGGAGCTGTTTTTT
CDR3aa: CASSATGTGELFF

v_gene: TRBV2
j_gene: TRBJ1-5
d_gene: -
abundance: -
CDR3nt: TGTGCCAGCAGTGGGGGGAGTAGCAATCAGCCCCAGCATTTT
CDR3aa: CASSGGSSNQPQHF

v_gene: TRBV4-3
j_gene: TRBJ2-7
d_gene: TRBD2
abundance: -
CDR3nt: TGCGCCAGCAGCCAAGATCGGACTAGCGGGAGAGGCCCCTACGAGCAGTACTTC
CDR3aa: CASSQDRTSGRGPYEQYF

v_gene: TRBV5-1
j_gene: TRBJ2-7
d_gene: -
abundance: -
CDR3nt: TGCGCCAGCAGCTGGGATGTTGGTCCCGAGCAGTACTTC
CDR3aa: CASSWDVGPEQYF

v_gene: TRBV13
j_gene: TRBJ2-2
d_gene: -
abundance: -
CDR3nt: TGTGCCAGCAGCATACAGGGGAACACCGGGGAGCTGTTTTTT
CDR3aa: CASSIQGNTGELFF

v_gene: TRBV6-5
j_gene: TRBJ2-7
d_gene: -
abundance: -
CDR3nt: TGTGCCAGCAGTTATAGTAGTTCCAACGAGCAGTACTTC
CDR3aa: CASSYSSSNEQYF

v_gene: TRBV7-3
j_gene: TRBJ1-4
d_gene: -
abundance: -
CDR3nt: TGTGCCAGCAGCTTAAGGGACCCCCACCGGGATGAAAAACTGTTTTTT
CDR3aa: CASSLRDPHRDEKLFF

v_gene: TRBV18
j_gene: TRBJ2-3
d_gene: TRBD2
abundance: once
CDR3nt: TGTGCCAGCTCACTGGGACTAGATCGGGTCACAGATACGCAGTATTTT
CDR3aa: CASSLGLDRVTDTQYF

v_gene: TRBV27
j_gene: TRBJ1-1
d_gene: -
abundance: -
CDR3nt: TGTGCCAGCAGCCCCAGGCCGGGCGACACTGAAGCTTTCTTT
CDR3aa: CASSPRPGDTEAFF

v_gene: TRBV2
j_gene: TRBJ2-7
d_gene: -
abundance: -
CDR3nt: TGTGCCAGCAGTGAATCGTCGGGGGCCACCTACGAGCAGTACTTC
CDR3aa: CASSESSGATYEQYF

v_gene: TRBV7-9
j_gene: TRBJ2-1
d_gene: -
abundance: -
CDR3nt: TGTGCCAGCAGCTCTCTGGGGGGACTTAACTCCTACAATGAGCAGTTCTTC
CDR3aa: CASSSLGGLNSYNEQFF

v_gene: TRBV6-1
j_gene: TRBJ1-5
d_gene: -
abundance: -
CDR3nt: TGTGCCAGCAGTGAATCAGGCCTCAATCAGCCCCAGCATTTT
CDR3aa: CASSESGLNQPQHF

v_gene: TRBV6-6
j_gene: TRBJ2-1
d_gene: -
abundance: -
CDR3nt: TGTGCCAGCAGCCTTCTTGGGGGAGACTACAATGAGCAGTTCTTC
CDR3aa: CASSLLGGDYNEQFF

v_gene: TRBV30
j_gene: TRBJ2-7
d_gene: -
abundance: -
CDR3nt: TGTGCCTGGAGTGTAGGGCAGTCCTACGAGCAGTACTTC
CDR3aa: CAWSVGQSYEQYF

v_gene: TRBV5-1
j_gene: TRBJ1-6
d_gene: -
abundance: -
CDR3nt: TGCGCCAGCAGCTTCTTTTTGGAACAGGGCCATTCACCCCTCCACTTT
CDR3aa: CASSFFLEQGHSPLHF

v_gene: TRBV5-4
j_gene: TRBJ2-4
d_gene: TRBD2
abundance: -
CDR3nt: TGTGCCAGCAGCCAATGGACTAGCGGGGACGGGGTCATTCAGTACTTC
CDR3aa: CASSQWTSGDGVIQYF

v_gene: TRBV11-2
j_gene: TRBJ2-7
d_gene: TRBD1
abundance: -
CDR3nt: TGTGCCAGCAGTTCCGGGACAGGGCCCTACGAGCAGTACTTC
CDR3aa: CASSSGTGPYEQYF

v_gene: TRBV4-1
j_gene: TRBJ2-1
d_gene: -
abundance: -
CDR3nt: TGCGCCAGCAGCCAAGGGGGCGGGACGATATACAATGAGCAGTTCTTC
CDR3aa: CASSQGGGTIYNEQFF

v_gene: TRBV2
j_gene: TRBJ2-5
d_gene: TRBD2
abundance: -
CDR3nt: TGTGCCAGCAGTACGCCCGGACTAGTACAAGAGACCCAGTACTTC
CDR3aa: CASSTPGLVQETQYF

v_gene: TRBV27
j_gene: TRBJ2-5
d_gene: TRBD1
abundance: -
CDR3nt: TGTGCCAGCAGTCCGGGACAGGGACTCGGACTTGGAGAGACCCAGTACTTC
CDR3aa: CASSPGQGLGLGETQYF

v_gene: TRBV4-3
j_gene: TRBJ2-7
d_gene: -
abundance: -
CDR3nt: TGCGCCAGCAGCCAAATCTATGGCGGAGGGGAGCAGTACTTC
CDR3aa: CASSQIYGGGEQYF